This TCR beta chain was recorded in a study of blood T cell repertoires in COVID-19. Study information: From T cells, B-cell-depleted T cells, or PBMCs came the material, which was cDNA or gDNA.

Original data processing: Reference gene primer amplification gave estimated nucleated cell counts. The table came from immunoSEQ multiplex PCR; TCRdb's copy has only in-frame clones and leaves some out. V, J and clone size were drawn from that table, and D and trimming were deduced from the DNA. Of 190,000 or so clones in the sample, approximately 87% were seen once. The sequence came from a man aged 60 to 75 who had recovered from COVID-19. The sample consisted of peripheral blood.

The DNA of the CDR3 is TGTGCCAGCAACGACAGGGGGCTTGGCTACACCTTC. Protein: CASNDRGLGYTF. The chain recombines TRBV19 with TRBJ1-2; 10 bases are a match to TRBD1. CDR3 length: 12 amino acids. V lost 9 bases, J lost 7 bases, and 5 bases stayed unmatched. Germline V CDR1 and CDR2: LNHDA, SQIVND (reference sequence).